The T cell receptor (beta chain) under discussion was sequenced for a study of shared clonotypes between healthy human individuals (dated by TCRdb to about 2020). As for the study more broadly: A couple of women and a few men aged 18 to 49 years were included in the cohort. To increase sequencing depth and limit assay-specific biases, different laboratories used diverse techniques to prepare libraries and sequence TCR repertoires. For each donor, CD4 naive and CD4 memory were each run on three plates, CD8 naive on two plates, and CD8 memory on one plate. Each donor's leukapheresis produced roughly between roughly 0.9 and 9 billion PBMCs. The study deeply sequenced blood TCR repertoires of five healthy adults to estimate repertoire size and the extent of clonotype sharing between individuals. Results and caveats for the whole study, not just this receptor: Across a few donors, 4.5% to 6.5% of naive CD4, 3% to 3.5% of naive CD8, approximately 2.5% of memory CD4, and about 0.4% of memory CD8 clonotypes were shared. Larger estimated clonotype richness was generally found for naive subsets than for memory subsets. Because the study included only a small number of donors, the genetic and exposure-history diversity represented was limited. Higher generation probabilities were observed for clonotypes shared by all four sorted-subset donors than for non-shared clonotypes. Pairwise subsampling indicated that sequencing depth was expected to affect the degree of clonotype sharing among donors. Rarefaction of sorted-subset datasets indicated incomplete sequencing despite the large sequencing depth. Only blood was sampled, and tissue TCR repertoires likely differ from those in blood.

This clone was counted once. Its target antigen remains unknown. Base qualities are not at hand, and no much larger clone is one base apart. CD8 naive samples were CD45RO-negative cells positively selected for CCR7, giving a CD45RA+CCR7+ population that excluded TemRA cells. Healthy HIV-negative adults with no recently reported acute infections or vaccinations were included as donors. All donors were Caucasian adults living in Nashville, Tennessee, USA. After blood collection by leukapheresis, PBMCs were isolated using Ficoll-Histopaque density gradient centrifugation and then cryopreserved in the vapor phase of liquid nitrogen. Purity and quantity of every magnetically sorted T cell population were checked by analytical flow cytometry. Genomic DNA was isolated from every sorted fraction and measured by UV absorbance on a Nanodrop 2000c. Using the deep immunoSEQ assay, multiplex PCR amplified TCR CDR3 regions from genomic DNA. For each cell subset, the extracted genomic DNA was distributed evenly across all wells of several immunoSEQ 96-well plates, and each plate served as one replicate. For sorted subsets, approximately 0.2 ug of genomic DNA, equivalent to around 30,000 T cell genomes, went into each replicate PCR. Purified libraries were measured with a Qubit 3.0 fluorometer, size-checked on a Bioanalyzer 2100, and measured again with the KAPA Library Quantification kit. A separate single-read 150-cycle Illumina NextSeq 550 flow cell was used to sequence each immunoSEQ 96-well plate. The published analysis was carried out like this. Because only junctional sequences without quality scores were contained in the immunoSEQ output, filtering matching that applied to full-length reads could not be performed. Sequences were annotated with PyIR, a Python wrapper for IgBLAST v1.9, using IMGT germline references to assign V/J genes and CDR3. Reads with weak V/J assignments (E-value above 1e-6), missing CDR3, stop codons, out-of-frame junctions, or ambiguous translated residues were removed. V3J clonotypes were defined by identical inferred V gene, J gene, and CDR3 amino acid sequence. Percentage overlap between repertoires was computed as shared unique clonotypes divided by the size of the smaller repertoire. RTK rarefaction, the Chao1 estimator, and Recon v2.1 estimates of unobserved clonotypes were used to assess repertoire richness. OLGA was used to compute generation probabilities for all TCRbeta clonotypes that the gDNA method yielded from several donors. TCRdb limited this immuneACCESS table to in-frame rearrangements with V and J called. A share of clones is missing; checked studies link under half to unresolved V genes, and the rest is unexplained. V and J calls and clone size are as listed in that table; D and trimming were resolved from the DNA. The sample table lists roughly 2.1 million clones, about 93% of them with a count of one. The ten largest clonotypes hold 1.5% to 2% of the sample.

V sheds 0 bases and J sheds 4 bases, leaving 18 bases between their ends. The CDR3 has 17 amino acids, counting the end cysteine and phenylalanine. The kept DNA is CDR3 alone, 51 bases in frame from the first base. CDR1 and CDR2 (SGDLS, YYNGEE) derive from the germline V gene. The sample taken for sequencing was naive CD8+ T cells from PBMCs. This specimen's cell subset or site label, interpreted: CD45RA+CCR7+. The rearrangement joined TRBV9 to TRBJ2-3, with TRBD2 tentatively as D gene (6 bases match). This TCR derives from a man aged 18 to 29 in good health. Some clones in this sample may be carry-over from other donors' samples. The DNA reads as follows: TGTGCCAGCAGCGTAGCTGATGTAGGACTACACGCAGATACGCAGTATTTT. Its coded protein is CASSVADVGLHADTQYF.